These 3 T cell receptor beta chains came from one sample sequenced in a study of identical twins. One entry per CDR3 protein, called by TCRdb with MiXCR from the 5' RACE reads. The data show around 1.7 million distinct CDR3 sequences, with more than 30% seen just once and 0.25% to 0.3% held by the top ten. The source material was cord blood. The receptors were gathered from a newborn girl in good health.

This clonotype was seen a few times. The CDR3 spells CASSQEWRADNSPLHF. For the CDR3, the DNA is TGTGCCAGCAGCCAAGAATGGCGGGCTGATAATTCACCCCTCCACTTT. V gene TRBV3-1 combines with J gene TRBJ1-6; D is uncertain. Per the germline V gene, CDR1 is LGHDT and CDR2 is YNNKEL (reference sequence). This CDR3 is 16 amino acids long. The V and J ends lost 0 bases and 5 bases respectively, with 11 bases between them.

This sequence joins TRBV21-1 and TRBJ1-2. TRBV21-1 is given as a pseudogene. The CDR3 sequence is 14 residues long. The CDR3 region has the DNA TGTGCCAGCAGCAAAACAAGGGAACACTATGGCTACACCTTC. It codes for CASSKTREHYGYTF.

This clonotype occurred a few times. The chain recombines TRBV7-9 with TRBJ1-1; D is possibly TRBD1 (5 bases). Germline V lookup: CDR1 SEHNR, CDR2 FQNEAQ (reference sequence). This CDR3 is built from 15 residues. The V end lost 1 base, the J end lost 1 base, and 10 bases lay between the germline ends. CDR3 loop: CASSLGGVPNTEAFF. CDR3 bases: TGTGCCAGCAGCTTAGGGGGGGTCCCGAACACTGAAGCTTTCTTT.